This T cell receptor (beta chain) was sequenced in a study of OX40 agonist ivuxolimab in advanced cancers. Broader study findings: Normalized T-cell clonal expansion was also low in some nonresponders.

Sampling of blood occurred at baseline, cycle 4 day 1, and cycle 7 day 1. Germline CDR1 reads MNHNY; CDR2 reads SVGAGI (reference sequence). The CDR3 covers 14 residues. J was trimmed by 6 bases and V by 5 bases; bases with no gene match: 9. As for this clone: Its cognate antigen is unknown.

The data were produced by immunoSEQ multiplex PCR, yet TCRdb's version contains in-frame clones alone and is incomplete. The sample has 110,000 or so clones, approximately 90% seen once. This receptor was taken from an adult with an advanced solid tumor such as melanoma, head and neck, liver or kidney cancer. This rearrangement joins TRBV6-6 to TRBJ1-2; 7 nucleotides match TRBD1. The specimen comprised CD4+ or CD8+ T cells sorted from blood, sampled in a trial of the OX40 agonist ivuxolimab. CDR3: CASSHQTGRDGYTF. CDR3 bases: TGTGCCAGCAGTCACCAGACAGGGAGGGATGGCTACACCTTC.